The clone carrying this T cell receptor beta chain was seen a single time. Antigen specificity is unknown. Profiling relied on immunoSEQ multiplex PCR, and the TCRdb table lists in-frame clones only, not all of them. The sample has some 100,000 clones, about 90% seen once. The record originates from a study of T cell responses to AZD1222 COVID-19 vaccine. Background on the study: Second doses that came at about 4 or about 12 weeks were put together.

Points from the study as a whole: Vaccination with two AZD1222 doses was followed by a rise in Spike-specific TCR breadth and depth. The sample set comprised mostly white British donors with more females, and clonal diversity was possibly underestimated. Spike was spanned by vaccine-associated CD4 TCRs, which were dominant at 160-218 and 743-854.

The CDR3 consists of 16 residues. Trimming took 2 bases from V and 0 from J, leaving 11 bases between them. Germline V CDR1 and CDR2: SGHRS, YFSETQ. The clonotype comes from an adult in good health. Sequenced material: peripheral blood, taken on day 0 of AZD1222 vaccination. The rearrangement links TRBV5-1 to TRBJ1-4; D is unclear. CDR3 DNA sequence: TGCGCCAGCAGCTTCTGGGCAACTGCAACTAATGAAAAACTGTTTTTT. It specifies CASSFWATATNEKLFF.